This T cell receptor (beta chain) came from a study of T cell responses to AZD1222 COVID-19 vaccine. Findings of the study overall: The study reported that nearly half of spike-specific TCRs target unmutated variant regions. Only six people who got AZD1222 tested seropositive at baseline. All repertoire sampling was performed exclusively after the peak T cell response.

Produced via immunoSEQ multiplex PCR; TCRdb's table is partial and in-frame only. The sample holds fewer than 120,000 clones; 85% to 95% are singletons and the top ten take approximately 8%. In regard to this clone: Its target is not known.

The V gene's germline CDR1 is LNHDA and CDR2 SQIVND (reference sequence). The CDR3 runs 15 residues. V gave up 5 bases and J gave up 4 bases; unmatched junction bases: 10. Here the sequenced sample was peripheral blood, taken on day 0 of AZD1222 vaccination. The sequence was collected from an adult in good health. The chain employs TRBV19 and TRBJ1-1; TRBD1 aligns across 7 bases. CDR3 in DNA: TGTGCCAGTAGTCCATGGACAGGTGATTTCACTGAAGCTTTCTTT. Its translation is CASSPWTGDFTEAFF.